This T cell receptor (beta chain) is from a study of T cells expressing NK-cell markers. TCR beta cDNA was generated via 5'RACE template switching incorporating UMIs. TCRdb re-called the 5' RACE reads and gives one entry per CDR3 protein, without DNA. The sample has 550,000 to 600,000 distinct CDR3 sequences, and its top ten clones hold roughly 3.6%. Comment on this clonotype: Its target is unknown.

The CDR3 has 13 amino acids. Whole-study results and caveats: There remained a lack of clarity about HCMV specificity of expanded NKG2C+ T cell clones. NKG2C+ dominant clonotypes from several donors made up roughly 1.0-7.0% of CD8+ T cells. These clonotypes additionally ranked first within the CD3+CD56-NKG2C+ fraction of several donors.

The J gene is TRBJ1-1, the V gene TRBV12-3 or TRBV12-4. The source material was blood T cells: a sorted CD56 or NKG2C T cell subset, CD4+ or CD8+ T cells, or bulk PBMC T cells (not recorded which). This TCR was sampled from a man between 18 and 29 years old in good health. This CDR3 is CASRTQGGTEAFF.